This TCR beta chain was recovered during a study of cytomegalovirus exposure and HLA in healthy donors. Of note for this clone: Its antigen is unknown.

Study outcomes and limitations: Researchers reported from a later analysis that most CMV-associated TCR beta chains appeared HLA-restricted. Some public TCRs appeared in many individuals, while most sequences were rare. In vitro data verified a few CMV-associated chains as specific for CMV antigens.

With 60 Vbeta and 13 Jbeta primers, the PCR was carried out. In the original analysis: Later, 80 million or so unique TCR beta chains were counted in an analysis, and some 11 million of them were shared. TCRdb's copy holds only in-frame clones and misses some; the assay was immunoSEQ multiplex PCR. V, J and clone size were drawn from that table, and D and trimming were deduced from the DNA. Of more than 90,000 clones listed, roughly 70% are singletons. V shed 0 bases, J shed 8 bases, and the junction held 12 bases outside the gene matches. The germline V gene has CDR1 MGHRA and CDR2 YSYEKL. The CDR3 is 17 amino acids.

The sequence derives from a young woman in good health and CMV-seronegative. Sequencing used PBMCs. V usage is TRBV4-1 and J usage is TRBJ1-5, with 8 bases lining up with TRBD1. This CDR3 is CASSQDKESRGPKPQHF. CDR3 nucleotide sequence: TGCGCCAGCAGCCAAGATAAAGAGTCCAGGGGGCCTAAGCCCCAGCATTTT.